This T cell receptor beta chain was obtained from a study of T-cell reconstitution after alpha-beta-depleted transplantation in children. TCRbeta library preparation incorporated unique molecular identifiers. TCRdb fed the PCR reads into MiXCR, producing one record per CDR3 protein. Here the sample spans a few hundred thousand distinct CDR3 sequences, 10% to 15% being singletons. The sample consisted of PBMCs, mostly from graft donor cells, taken 360 days after TCRalphabeta/CD19-depleted stem cell transplant. This receptor was identified in a male patient under 18 who had a stem cell transplant for acute myeloid leukemia, so the T cells may come from the graft donor.

CDR3 loop: CATSRDGLALTDTQYF. For the CDR3, the DNA is TGTGCCACCAGCAGAGATGGGCTAGCTCTCACAGATACGCAGTATTTT. This chain uses TRBV15 with TRBJ2-3; TRBD2 is a possible D gene (5 bases). The CDR3 runs to 16 residues. Germline V gives CDR1 LNHNV, CDR2 YYDKDF (reference sequence). V lost 0 bases and J 2 bases, leaving 12 bases between the germline ends.